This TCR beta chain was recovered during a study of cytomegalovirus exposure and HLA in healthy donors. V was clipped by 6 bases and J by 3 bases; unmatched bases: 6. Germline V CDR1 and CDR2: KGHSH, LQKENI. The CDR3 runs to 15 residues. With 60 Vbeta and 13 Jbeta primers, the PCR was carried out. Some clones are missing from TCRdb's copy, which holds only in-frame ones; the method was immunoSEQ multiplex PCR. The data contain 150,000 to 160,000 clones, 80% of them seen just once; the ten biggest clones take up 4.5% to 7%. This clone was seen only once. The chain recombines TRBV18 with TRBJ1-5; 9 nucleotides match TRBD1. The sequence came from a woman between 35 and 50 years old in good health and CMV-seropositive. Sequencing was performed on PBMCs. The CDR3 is CASSQDRGHNQPQHF. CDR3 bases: TGTGCCAGCTCTCAGGACAGGGGCCACAATCAGCCCCAGCATTTT.